The clone carrying this T cell receptor (beta chain) was recorded a few times. UMIs and sample barcodes were carried by the TCR alpha and TCR beta cDNA libraries that 5'RACE produced using constant-segment primers. TCRdb processed the 5' RACE reads anew with MiXCR; each CDR3 protein has one entry. The table includes more than 200,000 distinct CDR3 sequences, less than 20% detected once. This entry belongs to a study of T-cell memory formation after mild COVID-19. Across the whole study: Clusters were largely donor specific.

CDR3 length: 14 amino acids. Trimming took off 0 bases at V and 7 bases at J, with 7 bases between the two ends. The chain has TRBV12-3 or TRBV12-4 and TRBJ1-6; D remains unclear. The source of this sequence is a man aged 18 to 29 who had mild COVID-19 (a few samples of this study predate the infection). Cell type and time point are not known. What was sequenced was PBMCs or a T cell subset sorted from them (not recorded which). The chain's CDR3 is CASSLAQGNSPLHF. CDR3 sequence (DNA): TGTGCCAGCAGTTTAGCGCAAGGGAATTCACCCCTCCACTTT.